Below are 10 T cell receptor beta chains sequenced from a single sample in a study of identical twins. TCRdb ran MiXCR on the 5' RACE reads and lists one entry per CDR3 protein. The sample carries under 800,000 distinct CDR3 sequences, 21% recorded once. This sample was shared with a second study, whose subject was T cells expressing NK-cell markers.

Sequencing used PBMCs. Source of these receptors: a woman younger than 35 in good health.

This chain connects TRBV29-1 to TRBJ2-7; TRBD2 matches at 9 bases. The trim removed 2 bases at V and 2 bases at J, leaving 7 bases unmatched. The CDR3 is 15 residues long. Germline CDR1 and CDR2: SQVTM and ANQGSEA. The CDR3 DNA follows: TGCAGCGTTGAACAACAAGCGGGGGGAACCTACGAGCAGTACTTC. Protein: CSVEQQAGGTYEQYF.

Only a few counts were recorded for this clonotype. J is TRBJ1-5 and V is TRBV12-3 or TRBV12-4, with a possible D match to TRBD1 (6 bases). The CDR3 has 13 residues. V was trimmed by 7 bases and J by 6 bases, leaving 13 bases between them. The CDR3 loop is CASKTGRVQPQHF. The CDR3 nucleotides read TGTGCCAGCAAAACAGGGAGGGTTCAGCCCCAGCATTTT.

This clonotype was observed at least ten times. The chain couples TRBV10-3 to TRBJ2-1, with TRBD1 identical over 8 bases. CDR1 and CDR2 from the germline V gene are ENHRY and SYGVKD. J lost 7 bases, V lost 4 bases, and 3 bases had no gene match. The CDR3 is 13 amino acids. The CDR3 is CAISGWTGNEQFF. The CDR3 DNA reads as TGTGCCATCAGTGGATGGACAGGGAATGAGCAGTTCTTC.

In this sample, this clonotype turned up a few times. The V gene is TRBV6-1, the J gene TRBJ2-7; a weak D match, TRBD2 (6 bases). This CDR3 comprises 15 residues. Trimming stripped 6 bases from V and 1 base from J, with 16 bases between. Germline V gene lookup returns CDR1 MNHNS and CDR2 SASEGT. CDR3 sequence reads: CASRTAGGTSYEQYF. The CDR3 nucleotides read TGTGCCAGCAGAACCGCCGGCGGGACTTCCTACGAGCAGTACTTC.

This clonotype has just a few counts. The rearrangement uses TRBV20-1 and TRBJ2-2, with D perhaps matching TRBD2 (5 bases). There are 15 residues in the CDR3. Germline V gene sequence: CDR1 DFQATT, CDR2 SNEGSKA (reference sequence). The V end lost 6 bases, the J end lost 4 bases, and 18 bases lay between the germline ends. The CDR3 reads CSARSPGSFTGELFF. CDR3 sequence (DNA): TGCAGTGCGCGCTCGCCGGGATCCTTCACCGGGGAGCTGTTTTTT.

A few counts support this clonotype. V is TRBV20-1 and J is TRBJ2-1, with D perhaps TRBD2 (6 bases). From germline, CDR1 is DFQATT and CDR2 SNEGSKA (reference sequence). The CDR3 is made up of 11 amino acids. V was cut by 5 bases and J by 9 bases, with 11 bases left in between. CDR3 sequence: CSAYRGTEQFF. CDR3 bases: TGCAGTGCTTATCGCGGGACTGAGCAGTTCTTC.

There are a few counts of this clonotype. The V call is TRBV12-3 or TRBV12-4, the J call TRBJ2-1; 8 positions match TRBD1. With 4 bases clipped from V and 8 bases from J, the junction kept 4 bases outside the gene matches. CDR3 length: 13 amino acids. CDR3 sequence reads: CASSYDRGDEQFF. CDR3 sequence (DNA): TGTGCCAGCAGTTACGACAGGGGCGATGAGCAGTTCTTC.

Many counts were recorded for this clonotype. The chain uses TRBV7-3 and TRBJ2-3; TRBD2 matches 7 bases. The V and J ends lost 1 base and 3 bases, in that order; junction bases with no gene match: 4. The CDR3 consists of 15 residues. The V gene's germline CDR1 is SGHTA and CDR2 FQGTGA. The chain's CDR3 is CASSLSSGGTDTQYF. The DNA of the CDR3 is TGTGCCAGCAGCTTAAGTTCCGGGGGGACAGATACGCAGTATTTT.

This clonotype was picked up a small number of times. The J gene is TRBJ2-7, the V gene TRBV5-1, with 8 positions matching TRBD1. The J segment lost 10 bases and the V segment lost 1 base, leaving 4 bases of the junction unmatched. This CDR3 spans 12 amino acids. Germline V gives CDR1 SGHRS, CDR2 YFSETQ. The CDR3 DNA reads TGCGCCAGCAGCTTGCAGGGGGCGCCCCAGTACTTC. Its protein is CASSLQGAPQYF.

This clonotype occurred many times. V usage is TRBV5-5 and J usage is TRBJ1-2, with TRBD1 matching over 7 bases. Germline V gene lookup returns CDR1 SGHKS and CDR2 YYEKEE (reference sequence). There are 15 residues in the CDR3. V was pared by 2 bases and J by 3 bases, with 7 bases of the junction left unmatched. The DNA for the CDR3 is TGTGCCAGCAGCTTCACGGGACAGACAGACTATGGCTACACCTTC. It is translated as CASSFTGQTDYGYTF.